This T cell receptor beta chain was captured in a study of vaccination and CD4 T cells after COVID-19. Study-wide background: Each individual in the study obtained two doses of BNT162b2 or mRNA-1273 vaccine. Convalescent patients gave post-COVID blood a median about 100 days post-diagnosis, range 35 to 161.

Sequenced with the Oncomine TCR Beta short-read assay was DNA taken from cultured CD4+ T cells. Genomic DNA was drawn out of CD4+ T cells grown in culture. TCRdb re-called the PCR reads through MiXCR, storing one row per CDR3 protein. The sample carries about 15,000 distinct CDR3 sequences, roughly 28% recorded once. Treatment indicated: approximately 9-day PBMC culture with coronavirus spike peptide pools or control peptides (ViraFEST assay). This clonotype appeared once. Its antigen is not identified. The CDR3 contains 16 residues. Germline-derived CDR1 and CDR2 are SGHRS and YFSETQ. Germline trimming cut 3 bases from V and 2 bases from J; bases unmatched to any gene: 8.

V and J are TRBV5-1 and TRBJ2-7; 10 nucleotides match TRBD2. Sequenced sample: cultured CD4+ T cells from blood. This receptor was identified in a human donor with COVID-19. The CDR3 loop reads CASSSLSSGGTYEQYF. In DNA, the CDR3 is TGCGCCAGCAGCTCCCTAAGTAGCGGGGGGACCTACGAGCAGTACTTC.